The 29 T cell receptor beta chains given below trace back to one sample, sequenced in a study of cytomegalovirus exposure and HLA in healthy donors. In the PCR, 60 Vbeta and 13 Jbeta primers were used. Measured with immunoSEQ multiplex PCR; TCRdb has only the in-frame clones, and not every one. The table includes approximately 110,000 clones, approximately 80% detected once. Source material: PBMCs. These receptors were collected from a male donor in good health and CMV-seronegative.

This sequence joins TRBV4-1 and TRBJ2-3, with TRBD2 identical over 7 bases. CDR1 MGHRA and CDR2 YSYEKL come from the germline V gene. The CDR3 is 21 amino acids. V dropped 4 bases and J dropped 1; count of bases not matched to a gene: 23. The CDR3 spells CASSPISTRLAELRGTDTQYF. The CDR3 DNA is TGCGCCAGCAGCCCAATATCCACCCGGCTAGCGGAACTTAGGGGCACAGATACGCAGTATTTT.

V is TRBV18 and J is TRBJ2-7; possible D gene TRBD2, 6 bases. Per germline, CDR1 KGHSH and CDR2 LQKENI. The CDR3 has 14 amino acids. Trimming stripped 3 bases from V and 5 bases from J, with 14 bases between. CDR3 in amino acids: CASSPVGRKDEQYF. In DNA, the CDR3 is TGTGCCAGCTCACCGGTTGGGAGGAAGGACGAGCAGTACTTC.

This clone was recorded at least ten times. The chain is built from TRBV7-9 and TRBJ2-2, with D possibly TRBD1 on 6 matching bases. Germline V gene data show CDR1 as SEHNR and CDR2 as FQNEAQ (reference sequence). V was pared by 1 base and J by 0 bases, with 12 bases between. This CDR3 region has 17 residues. The DNA of the CDR3 is TGTGCCAGCAGCTTAGGTCTCAGGACAGCGAACACCGGGGAGCTGTTTTTT. This encodes CASSLGLRTANTGELFF.

This chain links TRBV29-1 with TRBJ1-3, with D possibly being TRBD1 (5 bases). The CDR3 contains 13 residues. Germline V gives CDR1 SQVTM, CDR2 ANQGSEA. The ends were cut back, 5 bases at V and 7 bases at J, with 15 bases in the middle. In DNA form, the CDR3 reads TGCAGCGTTATACGGCAGGGATCGAACACCATATATTTT. It encodes CSVIRQGSNTIYF.

The CDR3 loop is CASRPGLDPYNEQFF. The DNA of the CDR3 is TGCGCCAGCAGACCCGGACTAGACCCTTACAATGAGCAGTTCTTC. The V call is TRBV5-1, the J call TRBJ2-1, with 7 nucleotides matching TRBD2. The CDR3 length is 15 residues. V shed 5 bases and J 4 bases; nucleotides not matched to a gene: 9. Germline CDR1 SGHRS, CDR2 YFSETQ. Together with reference TRBV5-1 and TRBJ2-1, the CDR3 gives the full variable domain: KAGVTQTPRYLIKTRGQQVTLSCSPISGHRSVSWYQQTPGQGLQFLFEYFSETQRNKGNFPGRFSGRQFSNSRSEMNVSTLELGDSALYLCASRPGLDPYNEQFFGPGTRLTVL.

The rearrangement links TRBV7-2 to TRBJ1-5, with no clear D. CDR1 and CDR2 (germline): SGHTA, FQGNSA. The CDR3 loop spans 14 amino acids. Trimming pared 5 bases from V and 1 base from J, leaving 9 bases between. The CDR3 DNA sequence: TGTGCCAGCAGCCAATACGAGAGCAATCAGCCCCAGCATTTT. Protein product: CASSQYESNQPQHF.

The rearrangement uses TRBV5-1 and TRBJ2-3, with 12 bases fitting TRBD2. Germline lookup yields CDR1 SGHRS and CDR2 YFSETQ. V shed 3 bases and J 9 bases; nucleotides not matched to a gene: 8. The CDR3 spans 15 residues. CDR3 amino acids: CASSSLTSGSGTQYF. DNA for the CDR3: TGCGCCAGCAGCTCACTGACTAGCGGGAGTGGGACGCAGTATTTT. Complete variable domain (other parts from reference TRBV5-1 and TRBJ2-3): KAGVTQTPRYLIKTRGQQVTLSCSPISGHRSVSWYQQTPGQGLQFLFEYFSETQRNKGNFPGRFSGRQFSNSRSEMNVSTLELGDSALYLCASSSLTSGSGTQYFGPGTRLTVL.

The J gene is TRBJ2-5, the V gene TRBV4-1; D gene ambiguous. Trimming took 3 bases from V and 5 from J, leaving 13 bases between them. In germline, CDR1 is MGHRA, CDR2 YSYEKL. This CDR3 region has 14 residues. The CDR3 spells CASSQTLVEETQYF. DNA of the CDR3: TGCGCCAGCAGCCAGACCCTAGTTGAGGAGACCCAGTACTTC.

The J gene is TRBJ2-5, the V gene TRBV5-1; tentative D call: TRBD1 (6 bases). The DNA end is more similar to TRBJ2-7, so the J call may be wrong. This CDR3 has 12 residues. Germline values: CDR1 SGHRS, CDR2 YFSETQ. The CDR3 nucleotides read TGCGCCAGCGCACAGGGTTCCCACGAGCAGTACTTC. Translation: CASAQGSHEQYF.

This clone was recorded only once. This chain joins TRBV9 and TRBJ1-4; the match to TRBD1 covers 9 bases. V shed 3 bases and J 5 bases; nucleotides not matched to a gene: 2. The CDR3 runs to 14 residues. The germline V gene has CDR1 SGDLS and CDR2 YYNGEE. The CDR3 protein is CASSAGQGNEKLFF. The CDR3 region has the DNA TGTGCCAGCAGCGCGGGACAGGGAAATGAAAAACTGTTTTTT.

This chain links TRBV7-9 with TRBJ1-5, with unresolved D. The V end was cut by 3 bases, the J end by 4 bases, with 10 bases between. Germline CDR1 is SEHNR and CDR2 is FQNEAQ (reference sequence). This CDR3 contains 14 residues. As DNA, the CDR3 is TGTGCCAGCAGCTTGGACTTGGGTAATCAGCCCCAGCATTTT. Its translation: CASSLDLGNQPQHF. Based on the CDR3 plus reference TRBV7-9 and TRBJ1-5, the full variable domain is DTGVSQNPRHKITKRGQNVTFRCDPISEHNRLYWYRQTLGQGPEFLTYFQNEAQLEKSRLLSDRFSAERPKGSFSTLEIQRTEQGDSAMYLCASSLDLGNQPQHFGDGTRLSIL.

The chain has TRBV9 and TRBJ2-5; no clear D gene. The CDR3 covers 16 residues. Trimming stripped 0 bases from V and 2 bases from J, with 14 bases between. The germline gives CDR1 SGDLS, CDR2 YYNGEE. The CDR3 DNA is TGTGCCAGCAGCGTAGAAGGTGCGAGCGTTCAAGAGACCCAGTACTTC. Protein product: CASSVEGASVQETQYF.

The rearrangement joins TRBV7-3 to TRBJ2-2, with 11 bases identical to TRBD2. The junction had 9 bases not matched to a gene; V was cut back by 8 bases and J by 4 bases. The germline V gene encodes CDR1 SGHTA and CDR2 FQGTGA. This CDR3 is 16 amino acids long. In DNA, the CDR3 is TGTGCCAGCGGCCCCCGAGGGACTAGCGGCACCGGGGAGCTGTTTTTT. This translates into CASGPRGTSGTGELFF.

This clone has more than one count but fewer than ten. This chain joins TRBV6-1 and TRBJ2-1; TRBD2 matches at 7 bases. This CDR3 comprises 15 residues. The germline gives CDR1 MNHNS, CDR2 SASEGT. Trimming cost V 8 bases and J 3 bases; bases outside gene matches: 10. The CDR3 DNA reads TGTGCCAGCTCGCTGATGCCTAGCGGCTACAATGAGCAGTTCTTC. Translation gives CASSLMPSGYNEQFF.

V and J are TRBV6-5 and TRBJ2-7; the match to TRBD1 covers 12 bases. In germline, CDR1 is MNHEY, CDR2 SVGAGI. The CDR3 extends over 14 amino acids. The V segment lost 9 bases and the J segment 6 bases; nucleotides outside the gene matches: 9. CDR3 amino acids: CASARDRGPSEQYF. The CDR3 region has the DNA TGTGCCAGTGCCCGGGACAGGGGGCCGAGCGAGCAGTACTTC.

This rearrangement joins TRBV7-6 to TRBJ2-1; 13 bases agree with TRBD2. CDR3 length equals 18 residues. Germline V gives CDR1 SGHVS, CDR2 FNYEAQ. Losses at the gene ends were 0 bases for V and 3 bases for J; bases not matched to a gene: 5. This CDR3 reads CASSLAGLAGAFYNEQFF. The CDR3 DNA reads as TGTGCCAGCAGCTTAGCCGGACTAGCGGGAGCTTTCTACAATGAGCAGTTCTTC. Full variable domain (rest looked up from reference TRBV7-6 and TRBJ2-1): GAGVSQSPRYKVTKRGQDVALRCDPISGHVSLYWYRQALGQGPEFLTYFNYEAQQDKSGLPNDRFSAERPEGSISTLTIQRTEQRDSAMYRCASSLAGLAGAFYNEQFFGPGTRLTVL.

This chain connects TRBV4-3 to TRBJ2-5, with 10 nucleotides matching TRBD2. Matching the DNA end better, TRBJ2-7 makes the J call doubtful. CDR3 length equals 16 residues. Per germline, CDR1 LGHNA and CDR2 YSLEER. The CDR3 DNA is TGCGCCAGCAGCCAAGAATCCCTAGCGGGAGATAGCGAGCAGTACTTC. Amino acid sequence: CASSQESLAGDSEQYF.

The table lists this clone with a few counts. One end of the junction fails to match germline, which may point to a read error. The rearrangement joins TRBV7-9 to TRBJ2-3; D ambiguous. CDR3 length: 16 amino acids. Per germline, CDR1 SEHNR and CDR2 FQNEAQ (reference sequence). The CDR3 DNA follows: TGTTCCAGCAGCCAGTTCCTTGGCCACGCCACAGATACGCAGTATTTT. This translates into CSSSQFLGHATDTQYF.

V usage is TRBV2 and J usage is TRBJ2-1; TRBD2 agrees at 13 bases. This CDR3 region has 15 residues. Germline trimming cut 7 bases from V and 9 bases from J; bases unmatched to any gene: 9. The V gene's germline CDR1 is SNHLY and CDR2 FYNNEI. CDR3 loop: CASTKTSGRIGEQFF. Here the CDR3 DNA reads TGTGCCAGCACCAAGACTAGCGGGAGGATAGGTGAGCAGTTCTTC. Full variable domain (rest looked up from reference TRBV2 and TRBJ2-1): EPEVTQTPSHQVTQMGQEVILRCVPISNHLYFYWYRQILGQKVEFLVSFYNNEISEKSEIFDDQFSVERPDGSNFTLKIRSTKLEDSAMYFCASTKTSGRIGEQFFGPGTRLTVL.

The V gene is TRBV4-1, the J gene TRBJ2-1; possible D gene TRBD2, 6 bases. The germline gives CDR1 MGHRA, CDR2 YSYEKL. The CDR3 runs 15 residues. V was shortened by 6 bases and J by 7 bases, with 19 bases between the two germline ends. In DNA, the CDR3 is TGCGCCAGCAGAAACTTTTCCGGGAGAATTAATGAGCAGTTCTTC. Amino acid sequence: CASRNFSGRINEQFF.

Comment on this clone: Without the conserved terminal phenylalanine or tryptophan, this CDR3 likely stems from a read error. The limits of the CDR3 on the DNA are not certain, so only TCRdb's listed CDR3 is given. CDR3 residues: CASSSATGLLLGLI. The chain joins TRBV28 to TRBJ1-2. Per germline, CDR1 MDHEN and CDR2 SYDVKM. The CDR3 spans 14 amino acids, including both terminal residues.

V is TRBV7-8 and J is TRBJ2-1, with 10 bases aligning to TRBD2. CDR3 length: 15 residues. Germline lookup yields CDR1 SGHVS and CDR2 FQNEAQ. V trimming: 3 bases; J trimming: 1 base; junction bases outside the gene matches: 0. The CDR3 sequence is CASSFSGRSYNEQFF. CDR3 DNA: TGTGCCAGCAGCTTTAGCGGGAGGTCCTACAATGAGCAGTTCTTC. The full variable domain, rest sourced from reference TRBV7-8 and TRBJ2-1, is GAGVSQSPRYKVAKRGQDVALRCDPISGHVSLFWYQQALGQGPEFLTYFQNEAQLDKSGLPSDRFFAERPEGSVSTLKIQRTQQEDSAVYLCASSFSGRSYNEQFFGPGTRLTVL.

This rearrangement joins TRBV7-2 to TRBJ2-7; tentatively, D is TRBD1 (5 bases). The length of the CDR3 is 14 residues. V was trimmed by 0 bases and J by 6 bases, leaving 12 bases between them. CDR1 and CDR2 (germline): SGHTA, FQGNSA. CDR3 region: CASSLARAQGEQYF. In DNA, the CDR3 is TGTGCCAGCAGCTTAGCCCGGGCGCAGGGCGAGCAGTACTTC.

This clone was seen just once. This sequence joins TRBV21-1 and TRBJ2-7; the table's D gene call, TRBD2, was not cross checked with the DNA. TRBV21-1 is assigned pseudogene status. CDR3 length: 17 amino acids. CDR3 protein: CASNSRTSLEKTYEQYF. The CDR3 coding sequence is TGTGCCAGCAATAGTCGTACTAGCCTAGAGAAGACCTACGAGCAGTACTTC.

This chain uses TRBV5-1 with TRBJ1-4, with no clear D. CDR3 length equals 15 residues. The germline CDR1 and CDR2 sequences are SGHRS and YFSETQ. V was cut by 5 bases and J by 2 bases, with 13 bases left in between. CDR3 nucleotide sequence: TGCGCCAGCAGGGTGCGGGCCCAGACTAATGAAAAACTGTTTTTT. This sequence encodes CASRVRAQTNEKLFF.

For this clone: The same CDR3 also results from other DNA sequences found in this sample. This chain connects TRBV9 to TRBJ2-5; D perhaps matches TRBD1 (5 bases). The CDR3 is 14 amino acids. Per the germline V gene, CDR1 is SGDLS and CDR2 is YYNGEE. V gave up 0 bases and J gave up 5 bases, with 11 bases separating them. CDR3 protein: CASSVGQGGETQYF. CDR3 DNA sequence: TGTGCCAGCAGCGTAGGGCAGGGTGGCGAGACCCAGTACTTC.

The genes are TRBV6-5 and TRBJ2-7; 7 bases are shared with TRBD1. The CDR3 runs to 13 residues. The V segment lost 6 bases and the J segment 4 bases; nucleotides outside the gene matches: 6. Germline V CDR1 and CDR2: MNHEY, SVGAGI. In nucleotides, the CDR3 is TGTGCCAGCAGCATGACAGGGTCATACGAGCAGTACTTC. Protein sequence: CASSMTGSYEQYF.

The rearrangement links TRBV25-1 to TRBJ2-2; TRBD1 aligns across 8 bases. The CDR3 runs 17 residues. Germline assignment: CDR1 MGHDK and CDR2 SYGVNS. Trimming removed 4 bases from V and 8 bases from J; junction bases left unmatched: 15. The CDR3 bases are TGTGCCAGCAGTGGAAGTAAACTGACAGGGGTCACTGGGGAGCTGTTTTTT. Protein: CASSGSKLTGVTGELFF.

The chain uses TRBV9 and TRBJ1-4; no clear D gene. There are 14 residues in the CDR3. The ends were cut back, 0 bases at V and 4 bases at J, with 7 bases in the middle. Germline lookup yields CDR1 SGDLS and CDR2 YYNGEE. The CDR3 loop is CASSVGPNNEKLFF. The DNA of the CDR3 is TGTGCCAGCAGCGTAGGGCCAAATAATGAAAAACTGTTTTTT.